This T cell receptor (beta chain) was sequenced in a study of identical twins listed by TCRdb under 2016. About the full investigation: The study deep-sequenced TCR alpha and beta repertoires from monozygotic twins, unrelated adults of various ages and cord blood to test whether fetal clonotypes persist. To rule out contamination, replicate twin experiments were performed at different times with different library preparation protocols.

The receptor library was made with 5' RACE. TCRdb shows the sequencer as Illumina HiSeq 2000. A universal primer binding site was introduced by template switching, and a unique molecular identifier was present in the final cDNA, enabling accurate counting of TCR cDNA molecules. Specific primers in the conserved constant-segment region were used to synthesize first-strand cDNA for the TCR alpha and beta chains. To control for contamination, each cDNA library was double barcoded with a SMART-Mk sample barcode plus Illumina barcodes. TruSeq adapter sequences along with Illumina sample barcodes were introduced in two successive PCR steps. The TCR alpha and beta cDNA libraries were sequenced on the Illumina HiSeq platform using custom primers. In the source study's methods: MiGEC processed the raw reads to extract unique molecular identifiers, while MiXCR was used to determine the CDR3 positions. Recombination models were inferred per individual with the repgenHMM and IGoR tools using an EM algorithm. The analysis of shared clonotypes was done with the tcR package in R, with sharing normalized by the product of cloneset sizes. Out-of-frame nonproductive sequences were analyzed to study raw recombination free of thymic and clonal selection effects. TCRdb redid the processing of the public reads, applying fastp at Q25 and MiXCR, and retained in-frame beta chains. Each CDR3 protein appears once, grouped with its most common genes and DNA. The V and J calls reflect TCRdb's pipeline rather than the authors' work. For this sample there are approximately 490,000 distinct CDR3 sequences; approximately 20% appear just once. The ten largest clones add up to approximately 0.52% of the sample.

What the work shows at the level of the full study, not this receptor alone: Out-of-frame TCR alpha sequences shared between twins showed an excess of low generation-probability sequences compared with coincidental sharing between unrelated individuals. Zero-insertion analyses could be partly confounded by invariant T cells such as MAIT and iNKT, although diverse VJ usage argued against such confounding for most clonotypes. In monozygotic twins, out-of-frame TCR alpha sharing was systematically underestimated by recombination models, although the models agreed with sharing between unrelated individuals. Abundant cord blood beta clonotypes had fewer insertions, young adult naive repertoires showed a similar but weaker trend, and memory repertoires showed no such trend. Because the same donors could not be followed over many years, the conclusions relied on cross-sectional statistical analysis. In beta out-of-frame sequences, excess twin sharing was weaker, because having fewer shared sequences lowered the signal-to-noise ratio.

Only healthy Caucasian donors were included. Three pairs of female monozygotic twins, all aged about 18 to 30 years, made up the twin cohort. CD4+ and CD8+ T cell populations were isolated with positive isolation kits from Invitrogen. This clonotype has more than one count but fewer than ten. Its antigen is unknown. Base qualities are not at hand, and no much larger clone is one base apart. CDR1 and CDR2, per the germline V gene, are LGHNA and YNFKEQ. V loses 0 bases of germline sequence and J loses 4 bases, and the interval between the two ends is 19 bases. There are 17 amino acids in the CDR3, from cysteine to phenylalanine inclusive. Only the CDR3 DNA stays, 51 bases, in frame from base 1. The data were also submitted as part of a second study, on yellow fever vaccine responses in identical twins. That second report states: The T cell response to vaccination in identical twins was reported by the authors to appear partly convergent and partly personalized. Focusing on identical twins, the study followed the T cell clones that responded to the vaccine, and did so with precision.

The sequence derives from a woman aged 18 to 35 in good health. Sequenced input: CD4+ T cells sorted from blood. This chain joins TRBV4-2 to TRBJ2-7, with the D gene not clear enough to name. Here is the DNA: TGTGCCAGCAGCCAAGATATCAGCCTCGCGACCAGTTACGAGCAGTACTTC. This codes for CASSQDISLATSYEQYF.